This T cell receptor beta chain was captured by sequencing in a study of blood T cell repertoires in COVID-19. TCRdb keeps only in-frame clones here, not all; method: immunoSEQ multiplex PCR. This repertoire shows some 95,000 clones, about 90% found once; its top ten account for about 2%. CDR3 length equals 12 residues. V lost 2 bases, J lost 5 bases, and 6 bases lay in between. Germline V gene sequence: CDR1 MGHRA, CDR2 YSYEKL. The chain links TRBV4-1 to TRBJ2-5; D gene ambiguous. The sequence was collected from a human donor with active COVID-19. The donor label of this sample is uncertain. Sequencing was performed on peripheral blood. CDR3 nucleotide sequence: TGCGCCAGCAGCCAAAGAGAGGAGACCCAGTACTTC. Its translation: CASSQREETQYF.